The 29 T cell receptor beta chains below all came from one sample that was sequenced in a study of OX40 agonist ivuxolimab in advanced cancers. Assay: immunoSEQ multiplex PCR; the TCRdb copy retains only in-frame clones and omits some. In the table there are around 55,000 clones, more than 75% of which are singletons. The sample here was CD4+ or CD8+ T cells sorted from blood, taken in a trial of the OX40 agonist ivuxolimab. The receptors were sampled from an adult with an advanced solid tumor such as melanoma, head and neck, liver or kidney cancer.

The CDR3 sequence: CASSLSGKNTGELFF. As DNA, the CDR3 is TGTGCCAGCAGCCTTAGCGGAAAGAACACCGGGGAGCTGTTTTTT. V and J are TRBV7-2 and TRBJ2-2; D is perhaps TRBD2 (6 bases). V lost 5 bases, J lost 1 base, and 11 bases lay in between. The CDR3 has 15 amino acids. Germline loops: CDR1 SGHTA, CDR2 FQGNSA.

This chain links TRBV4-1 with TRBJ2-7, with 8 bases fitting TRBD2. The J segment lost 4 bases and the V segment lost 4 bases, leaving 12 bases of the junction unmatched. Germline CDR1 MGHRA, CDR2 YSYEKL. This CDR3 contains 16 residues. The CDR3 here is CASSPSPGLVNYEQYF. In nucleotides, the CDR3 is TGCGCCAGCAGCCCCTCCCCGGGACTAGTAAATTACGAGCAGTACTTC.

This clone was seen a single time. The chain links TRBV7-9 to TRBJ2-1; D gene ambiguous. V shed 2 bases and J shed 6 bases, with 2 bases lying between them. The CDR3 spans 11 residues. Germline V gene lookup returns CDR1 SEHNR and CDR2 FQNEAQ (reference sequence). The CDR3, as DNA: TGTGCCAGCAGCTTACTCAATGAGCAGTTCTTC. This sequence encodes CASSLLNEQFF.

DNA for the CDR3: TGTGCCAGCAGCTCCAGGCAAGCGGGAGGGCAGTTCTTC. Its protein product is CASSSRQAGGQFF. The chain carries TRBV7-2 and TRBJ2-1; 9 bases agree with TRBD2. J lost 12 bases, V lost 4 bases, and 7 bases had no gene match. The CDR3 loop spans 13 amino acids. Germline lookup yields CDR1 SGHTA and CDR2 FQGNSA.

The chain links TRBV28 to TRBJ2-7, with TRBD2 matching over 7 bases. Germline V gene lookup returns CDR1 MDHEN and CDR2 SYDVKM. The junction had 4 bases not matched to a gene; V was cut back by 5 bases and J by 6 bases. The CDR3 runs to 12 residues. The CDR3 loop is CASSRLAGEQYF. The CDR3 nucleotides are TGTGCCAGCAGTAGACTAGCAGGCGAGCAGTACTTC.

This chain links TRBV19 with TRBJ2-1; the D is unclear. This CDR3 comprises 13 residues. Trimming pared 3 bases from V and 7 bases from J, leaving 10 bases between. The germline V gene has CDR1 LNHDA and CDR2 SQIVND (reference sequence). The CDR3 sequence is CASSINMGNEQFF. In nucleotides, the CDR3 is TGTGCCAGTAGTATCAACATGGGGAATGAGCAGTTCTTC. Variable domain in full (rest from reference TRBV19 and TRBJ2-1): DGGITQSPKYLFRKEGQNVTLSCEQNLNHDAMYWYRQDPGQGLRLIYYSQIVNDFQKGDIAEGYSVSREKKESFPLTVTSAQKNPTAFYLCASSINMGNEQFFGPGTRLTVL.

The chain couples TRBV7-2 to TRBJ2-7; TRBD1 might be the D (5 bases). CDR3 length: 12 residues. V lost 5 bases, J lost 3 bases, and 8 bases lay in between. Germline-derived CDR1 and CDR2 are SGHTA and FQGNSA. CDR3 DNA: TGTGCCAGCAGCATGGACAACTACGAGCAGTACTTC. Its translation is CASSMDNYEQYF.

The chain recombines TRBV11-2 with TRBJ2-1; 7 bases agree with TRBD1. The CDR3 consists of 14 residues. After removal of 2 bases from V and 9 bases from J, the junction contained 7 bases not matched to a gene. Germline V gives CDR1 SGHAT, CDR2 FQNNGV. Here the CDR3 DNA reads TGTGCCAGCAGCTTATTCAACAGGGGAACTGAGCAGTTCTTC. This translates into CASSLFNRGTEQFF.

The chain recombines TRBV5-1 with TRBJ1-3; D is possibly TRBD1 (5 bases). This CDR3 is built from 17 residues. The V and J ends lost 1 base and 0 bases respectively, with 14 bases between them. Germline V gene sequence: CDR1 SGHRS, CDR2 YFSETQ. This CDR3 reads CASSLFGGEGSGNTIYF. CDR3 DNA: TGCGCCAGCAGCTTGTTCGGGGGAGAAGGCTCTGGAAACACCATATATTTT.

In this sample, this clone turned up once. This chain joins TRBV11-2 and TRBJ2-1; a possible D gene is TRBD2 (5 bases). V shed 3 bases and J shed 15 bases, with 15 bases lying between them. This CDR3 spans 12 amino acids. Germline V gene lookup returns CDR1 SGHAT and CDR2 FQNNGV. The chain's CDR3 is CASSLVKTSRFF. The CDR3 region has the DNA TGTGCCAGCAGCTTGGTAAAAACTAGTCGGTTCTTC. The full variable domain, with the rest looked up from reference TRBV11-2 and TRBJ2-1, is EAGVAQSPRYKIIEKRQSVAFWCNPISGHATLYWYQQILGQGPKLLIQFQNNGVVDDSQLPKDRFSAERLKGVDSTLKIQPAKLEDSAVYLCASSLVKTSRFFGPGTRLTVL.

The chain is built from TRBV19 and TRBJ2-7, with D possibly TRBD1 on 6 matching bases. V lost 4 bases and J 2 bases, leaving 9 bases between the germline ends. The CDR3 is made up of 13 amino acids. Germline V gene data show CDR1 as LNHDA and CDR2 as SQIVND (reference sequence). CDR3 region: CASSTTGAYEQYF. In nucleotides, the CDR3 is TGTGCCAGTAGTACGACAGGAGCCTACGAGCAGTACTTC.

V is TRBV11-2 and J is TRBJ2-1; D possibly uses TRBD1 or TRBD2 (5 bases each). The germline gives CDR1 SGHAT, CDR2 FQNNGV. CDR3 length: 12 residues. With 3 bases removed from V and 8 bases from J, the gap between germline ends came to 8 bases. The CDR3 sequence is CASSFQGHEQFF. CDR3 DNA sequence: TGTGCCAGCAGCTTTCAGGGACATGAGCAGTTCTTC.

CDR3 nucleotide sequence: TGTGCCAGCAGTTACGCATACTCCTACGAGCAGTACTTC. It translates to CASSYAYSYEQYF. This chain joins TRBV6-6 and TRBJ2-7; D not resolved. Germline V gives CDR1 MNHNY, CDR2 SVGAGI (reference sequence). CDR3 length: 13 amino acids. Trimming stripped 2 bases from V and 0 bases from J, with 5 bases between.

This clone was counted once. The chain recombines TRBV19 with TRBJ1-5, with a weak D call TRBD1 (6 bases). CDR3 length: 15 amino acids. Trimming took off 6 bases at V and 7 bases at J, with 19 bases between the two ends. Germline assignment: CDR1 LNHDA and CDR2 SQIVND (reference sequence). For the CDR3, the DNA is TGTGCCAGTAGAGAGGGGTTGGGGGCGGGACAGCCCCAGCATTTT. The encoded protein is CASREGLGAGQPQHF.

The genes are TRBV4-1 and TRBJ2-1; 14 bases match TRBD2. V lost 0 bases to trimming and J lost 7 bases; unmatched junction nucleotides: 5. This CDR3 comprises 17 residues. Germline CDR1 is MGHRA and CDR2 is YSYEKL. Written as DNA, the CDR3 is TGCGCCAGCAGCCAAGAGGGGACTAGCGGGAGTTTAAATGAGCAGTTCTTC. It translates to CASSQEGTSGSLNEQFF.

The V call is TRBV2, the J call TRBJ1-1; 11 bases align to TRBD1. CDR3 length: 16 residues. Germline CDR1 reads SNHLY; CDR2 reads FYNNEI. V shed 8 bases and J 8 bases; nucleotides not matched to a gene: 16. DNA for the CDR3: TGTGCCAGCTATTTCCGGGACAGGGGGTCGCTGGGGGAAGCTTTCTTT. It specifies CASYFRDRGSLGEAFF.

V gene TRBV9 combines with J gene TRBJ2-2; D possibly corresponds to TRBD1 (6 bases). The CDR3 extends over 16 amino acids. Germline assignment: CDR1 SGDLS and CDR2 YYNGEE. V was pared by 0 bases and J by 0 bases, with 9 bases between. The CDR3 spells CASSVAGTTNTGELFF. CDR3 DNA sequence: TGTGCCAGCAGCGTAGCCGGGACAACGAACACCGGGGAGCTGTTTTTT.

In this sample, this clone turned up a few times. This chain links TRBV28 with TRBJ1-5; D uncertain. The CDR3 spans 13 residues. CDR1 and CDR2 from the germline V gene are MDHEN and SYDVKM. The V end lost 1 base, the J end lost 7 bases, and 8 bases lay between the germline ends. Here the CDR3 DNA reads TGTGCCAGCAGTTTATTCTTGGGGCAGCCCCAGCATTTT. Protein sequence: CASSLFLGQPQHF.

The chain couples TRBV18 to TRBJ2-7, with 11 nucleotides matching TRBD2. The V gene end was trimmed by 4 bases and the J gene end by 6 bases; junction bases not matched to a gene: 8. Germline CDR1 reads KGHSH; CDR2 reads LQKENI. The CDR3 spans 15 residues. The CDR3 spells CASSLGTSGRREQYF. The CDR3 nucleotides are TGTGCCAGCTCACTGGGAACTAGCGGGAGACGCGAGCAGTACTTC.

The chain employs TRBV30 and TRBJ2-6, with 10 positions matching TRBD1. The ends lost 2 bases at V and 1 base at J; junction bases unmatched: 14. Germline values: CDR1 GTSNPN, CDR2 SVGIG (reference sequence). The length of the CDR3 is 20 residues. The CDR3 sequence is CAWSYSIGQGDRSGANVLTF. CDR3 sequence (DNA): TGTGCCTGGAGTTACTCAATAGGACAGGGGGACAGGTCTGGGGCCAACGTCCTGACTTTC.

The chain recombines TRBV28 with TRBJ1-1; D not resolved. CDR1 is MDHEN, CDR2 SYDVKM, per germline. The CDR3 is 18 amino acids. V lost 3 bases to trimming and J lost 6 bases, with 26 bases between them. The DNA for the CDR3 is TGTGCCAGCAGTTTGTTCGTTTTGGACCGGGTCCTAGGCTCTGAAGCTTTCTTT. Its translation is CASSLFVLDRVLGSEAFF.

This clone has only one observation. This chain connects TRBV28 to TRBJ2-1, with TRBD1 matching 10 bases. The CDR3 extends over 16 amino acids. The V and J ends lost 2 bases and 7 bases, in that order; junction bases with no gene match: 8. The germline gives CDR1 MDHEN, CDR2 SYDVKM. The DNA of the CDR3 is TGTGCCAGCAGTTTAGCAGGACAGGGGGTTCAGAATGAGCAGTTCTTC. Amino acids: CASSLAGQGVQNEQFF.

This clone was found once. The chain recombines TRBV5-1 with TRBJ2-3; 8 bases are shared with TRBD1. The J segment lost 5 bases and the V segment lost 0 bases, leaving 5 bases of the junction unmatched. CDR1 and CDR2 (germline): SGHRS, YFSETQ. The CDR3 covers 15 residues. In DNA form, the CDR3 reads TGCGCCAGCAGCTTGGCCCGACAGGGGAAAGATACGCAGTATTTT. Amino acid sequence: CASSLARQGKDTQYF.

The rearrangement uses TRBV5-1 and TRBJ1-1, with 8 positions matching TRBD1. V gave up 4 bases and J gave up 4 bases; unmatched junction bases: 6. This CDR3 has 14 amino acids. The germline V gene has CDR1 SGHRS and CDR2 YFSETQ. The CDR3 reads CASSLFTGGTEAFF. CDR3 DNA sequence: TGCGCCAGCAGCCTATTTACAGGGGGCACTGAAGCTTTCTTT.

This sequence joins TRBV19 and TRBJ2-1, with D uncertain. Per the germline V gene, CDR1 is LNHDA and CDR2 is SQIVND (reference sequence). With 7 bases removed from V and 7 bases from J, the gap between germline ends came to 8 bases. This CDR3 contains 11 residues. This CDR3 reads CASTDTNEQFF. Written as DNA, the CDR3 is TGTGCCAGTACCGATACGAATGAGCAGTTCTTC. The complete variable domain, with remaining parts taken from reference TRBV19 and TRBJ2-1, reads DGGITQSPKYLFRKEGQNVTLSCEQNLNHDAMYWYRQDPGQGLRLIYYSQIVNDFQKGDIAEGYSVSREKKESFPLTVTSAQKNPTAFYLCASTDTNEQFFGPGTRLTVL.

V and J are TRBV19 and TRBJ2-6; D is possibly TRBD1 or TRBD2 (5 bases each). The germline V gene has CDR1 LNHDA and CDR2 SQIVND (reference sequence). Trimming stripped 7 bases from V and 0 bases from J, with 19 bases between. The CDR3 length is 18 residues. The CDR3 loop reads CASIDLPGRRSGANVLTF. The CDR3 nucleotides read TGTGCCAGTATTGACCTCCCGGGACGCCGCTCTGGGGCCAACGTCCTGACTTTC.

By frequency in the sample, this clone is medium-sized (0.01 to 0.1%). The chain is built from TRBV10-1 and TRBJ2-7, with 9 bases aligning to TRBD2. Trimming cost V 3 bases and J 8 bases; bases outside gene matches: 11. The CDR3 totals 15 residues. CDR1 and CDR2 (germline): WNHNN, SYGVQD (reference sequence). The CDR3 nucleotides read TGCGCCAGCAGTGATGGGGCTAGCGGGACATTCAAGCAGTACTTC. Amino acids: CASSDGASGTFKQYF.

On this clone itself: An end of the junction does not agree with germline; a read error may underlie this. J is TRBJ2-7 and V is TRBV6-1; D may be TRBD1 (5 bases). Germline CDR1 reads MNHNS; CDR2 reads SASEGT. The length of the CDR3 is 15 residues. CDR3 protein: CASSEFRTPSHEQYF. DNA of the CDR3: TGTGCCAGCAGTGAATTTAGGACACCCTCCCACGAGCAGTACTTC.

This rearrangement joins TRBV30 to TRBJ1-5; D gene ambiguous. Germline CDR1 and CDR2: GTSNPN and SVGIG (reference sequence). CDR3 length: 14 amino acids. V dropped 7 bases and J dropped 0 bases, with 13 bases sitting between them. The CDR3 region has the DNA TGTGCCTACGGTCCGGGCGTTAGCAATCAGCCCCAGCATTTT. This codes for CAYGPGVSNQPQHF.